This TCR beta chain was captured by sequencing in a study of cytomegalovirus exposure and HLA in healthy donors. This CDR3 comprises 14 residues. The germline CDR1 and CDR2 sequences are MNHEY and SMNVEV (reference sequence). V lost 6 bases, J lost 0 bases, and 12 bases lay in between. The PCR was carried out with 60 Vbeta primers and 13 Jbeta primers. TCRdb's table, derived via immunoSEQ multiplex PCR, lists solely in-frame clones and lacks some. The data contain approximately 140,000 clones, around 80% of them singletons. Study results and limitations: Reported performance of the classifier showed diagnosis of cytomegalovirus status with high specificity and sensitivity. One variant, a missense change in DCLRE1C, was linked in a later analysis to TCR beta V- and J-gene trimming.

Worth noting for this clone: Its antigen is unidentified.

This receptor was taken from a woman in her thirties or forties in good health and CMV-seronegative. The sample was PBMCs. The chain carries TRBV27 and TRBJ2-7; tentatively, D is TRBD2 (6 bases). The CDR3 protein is CASRGTGSSYEQYF. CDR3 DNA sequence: TGTGCCAGCAGGGGGACTGGGAGCTCCTACGAGCAGTACTTC.